This T cell receptor beta chain stems from a study of cytomegalovirus exposure and HLA in healthy donors. Findings of the study overall: Confirmation in vitro established that a few CMV-associated chains were specific for CMV antigens. Association of a missense DCLRE1C variant with TCR beta V- and J-gene trimming was reported in a later analysis. Common viral pathogens seemed to be connected with several of the most significant clusters, according to a later analysis.

The germline V gene encodes CDR1 ENHRY and CDR2 SYGVKD. The CDR3 is made up of 13 amino acids. V gave up 2 bases and J gave up 6 bases, with 10 bases separating them. This clone turned up a few times. Its antigen is not identified. Primers: 60 Vbeta forward and 13 Jbeta reverse. Generated by immunoSEQ multiplex PCR, the TCRdb table keeps only in-frame clones and is missing some. The profile covers a few hundred thousand clones, with 75% to 85% appearing a single time and roughly 1.5% taken by the ten largest. The chain has TRBV10-3 and TRBJ1-1; no clear D gene. Input material: PBMCs. This TCR came from a girl between 10 and 17 years old in good health and CMV-seronegative. The CDR3 protein is CAISEAGLAEAFF. The CDR3, as DNA: TGTGCCATCAGTGAGGCAGGACTGGCTGAAGCTTTCTTT.